This entry lists 9 T cell receptor beta chains sequenced from one sample in a study of shared clonotypes between healthy human individuals. Measured with immunoSEQ multiplex PCR; TCRdb has only the in-frame clones, and not every one. In the table there are approximately 600,000 clones, roughly 95% of which are singletons. Naive CD8 cells lacked CD45RO and underwent positive selection for CCR7, leaving out terminally differentiated effector memory CD45RA+ cells. Sequenced material: naive CD8+ T cells sorted from blood. These receptors all stem from a woman aged 25-40 years in good health.

As regards this clone: Other DNA sequences in this specimen translate into the identical CDR3. The gene calls are TRBV28 and TRBJ2-7, with 7 bases fitting TRBD1. Trimming at V came to 3 bases and at J to 2 bases, leaving 1 base not matched to a gene. The CDR3 is made up of 13 amino acids. Germline CDR1 reads MDHEN; CDR2 reads SYDVKM. The CDR3 reads CASSFGTAYEQYF. The DNA for the CDR3 is TGTGCCAGCAGTTTCGGGACAGCCTACGAGCAGTACTTC.

The chain has TRBV13 and TRBJ2-7; the D is unclear. The germline V and J ends were trimmed by 0 bases and 2 bases, with 11 bases remaining between them. Germline-derived CDR1 and CDR2 are PRHDT and FYEKMQ (reference sequence). This CDR3 has 15 residues. CDR3 nucleotides: TGTGCCAGCAGCTTAGGTAGAGCAGAGACCTACGAGCAGTACTTC. Protein product: CASSLGRAETYEQYF.

The CDR3 loop is CASGPGQGYEQYF. As DNA, the CDR3 is TGTGCCAGCGGACCGGGACAGGGGTACGAGCAGTACTTC. This chain connects TRBV27 to TRBJ2-5, with 10 nucleotides matching TRBD1. TRBJ2-7 explains the end of the DNA better; the J call may be wrong. Looked up from germline, CDR1 is MNHEY and CDR2 is SMNVEV (reference sequence). The CDR3 covers 13 residues.

The CDR3 region is CSVVGEGDTQYF. The CDR3 bases are TGCAGCGTGGTGGGGGAGGGAGATACGCAGTATTTT. The J gene is TRBJ2-3, the V gene TRBV29-1; TRBD2 aligns across 7 bases. CDR1 SQVTM and CDR2 ANQGSEA come from the germline V gene. The CDR3 spans 12 residues. The V gene end was trimmed by 6 bases and the J gene end by 5 bases; junction bases not matched to a gene: 5.

The V gene is TRBV30, the J gene TRBJ1-1; TRBD1 agrees at 9 bases. Germline V lookup: CDR1 GTSNPN, CDR2 SVGIG (reference sequence). The CDR3 contains 13 residues. V lost 3 bases, J lost 6 bases, and 5 bases stayed unmatched. In DNA, the CDR3 is TGTGCCTGGAGAAGACAGGGGGTAGCTGAAGCTTTCTTT. This encodes CAWRRQGVAEAFF.

The chain links TRBV5-6 to TRBJ1-1, with D perhaps matching TRBD1 (6 bases). The CDR3 consists of 16 residues. Trimming shortened V by 0 bases and J by 1 base, and 13 bases separated the two germline ends. Germline loops: CDR1 SGHDT, CDR2 YYEEEE. Here the CDR3 reads CASSLGVGTPNTEAFF. Here the CDR3 DNA reads TGTGCCAGCAGCTTGGGGGTGGGGACACCGAACACTGAAGCTTTCTTT.

The V call is TRBV19, the J call TRBJ1-1; TRBD1 matches 8 bases. Germline loops: CDR1 LNHDA, CDR2 SQIVND (reference sequence). The J segment lost 4 bases and the V segment lost 4 bases, leaving 5 bases of the junction unmatched. The CDR3 is 14 amino acids. This CDR3 reads CASSTSTGGTEAFF. The DNA of the CDR3 is TGTGCCAGTAGTACGTCCACAGGGGGCACTGAAGCTTTCTTT.

This clone showed up just once. The V gene is TRBV27, the J gene TRBJ2-2; TRBD1 agrees at 9 bases. The germline V gene encodes CDR1 MNHEY and CDR2 SMNVEV (reference sequence). CDR3 length: 18 residues. V dropped 5 bases and J dropped 6; count of bases not matched to a gene: 16. CDR3 residues: CASSGARTGVPPAGELFF. In nucleotides, the CDR3 is TGTGCCAGCAGTGGAGCGAGGACAGGGGTACCTCCCGCCGGGGAGCTGTTTTTT.

V usage is TRBV28 and J usage is TRBJ2-5, with 10 bases identical to TRBD1. The germline CDR1 and CDR2 sequences are MDHEN and SYDVKM. J lost 5 bases, V lost 6 bases, and 6 bases had no gene match. The CDR3 length is 14 residues. Written as DNA, the CDR3 is TGTGCCAGCAGGGGACAGGGGCTTCCGGAGACCCAGTACTTC. Residues: CASRGQGLPETQYF.